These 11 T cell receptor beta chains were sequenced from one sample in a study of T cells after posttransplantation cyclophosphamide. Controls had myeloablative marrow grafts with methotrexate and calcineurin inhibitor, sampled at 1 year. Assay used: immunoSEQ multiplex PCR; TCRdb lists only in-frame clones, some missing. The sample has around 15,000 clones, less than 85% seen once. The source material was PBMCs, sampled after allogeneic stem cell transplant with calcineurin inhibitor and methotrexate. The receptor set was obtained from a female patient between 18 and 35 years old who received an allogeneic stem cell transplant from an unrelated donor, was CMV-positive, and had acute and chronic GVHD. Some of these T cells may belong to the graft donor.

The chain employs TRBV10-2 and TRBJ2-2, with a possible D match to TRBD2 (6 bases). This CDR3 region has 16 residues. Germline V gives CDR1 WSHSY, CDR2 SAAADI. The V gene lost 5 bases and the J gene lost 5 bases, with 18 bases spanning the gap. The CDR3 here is CASSSETSFITGELFF. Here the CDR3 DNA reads TGCGCCAGCAGTTCAGAGACTAGTTTTATAACCGGGGAGCTGTTTTTT.

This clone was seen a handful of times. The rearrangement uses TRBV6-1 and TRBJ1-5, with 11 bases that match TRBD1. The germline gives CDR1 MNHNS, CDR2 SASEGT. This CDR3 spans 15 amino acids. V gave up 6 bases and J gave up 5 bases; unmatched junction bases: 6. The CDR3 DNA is TGTGCCAGCAGCTGGACAGGGGGCGATGATCAGCCCCAGCATTTT. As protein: CASSWTGGDDQPQHF.

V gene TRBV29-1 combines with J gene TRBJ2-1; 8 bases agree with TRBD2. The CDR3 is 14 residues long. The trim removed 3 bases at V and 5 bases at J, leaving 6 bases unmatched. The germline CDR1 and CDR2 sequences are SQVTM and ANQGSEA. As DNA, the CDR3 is TGCAGCGTTGAGGGGATGACTAGCGACAATGAGCAGTTCTTC. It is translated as CSVEGMTSDNEQFF.

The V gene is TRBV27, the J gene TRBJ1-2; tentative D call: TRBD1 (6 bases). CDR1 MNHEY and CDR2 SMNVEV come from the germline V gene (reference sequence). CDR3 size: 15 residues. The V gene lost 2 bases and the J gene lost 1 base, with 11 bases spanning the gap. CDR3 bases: TGTGCCAGCAGTTTAAGACAGGATCTTAACTATGGCTACACCTTC. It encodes CASSLRQDLNYGYTF.

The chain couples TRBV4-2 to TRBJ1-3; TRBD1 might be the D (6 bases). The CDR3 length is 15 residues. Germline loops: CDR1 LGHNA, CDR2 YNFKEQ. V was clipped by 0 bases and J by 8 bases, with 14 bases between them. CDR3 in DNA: TGTGCCAGCAGCCAAGACGGGACAAGGGGAGACACCATATATTTT. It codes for CASSQDGTRGDTIYF.

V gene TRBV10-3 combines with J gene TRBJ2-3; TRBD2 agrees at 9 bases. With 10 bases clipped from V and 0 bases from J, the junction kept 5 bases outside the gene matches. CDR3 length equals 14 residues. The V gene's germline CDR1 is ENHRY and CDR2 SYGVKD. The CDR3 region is CATGAGGSTDTQYF. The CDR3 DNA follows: TGTGCCACCGGAGCGGGAGGAAGCACAGATACGCAGTATTTT.

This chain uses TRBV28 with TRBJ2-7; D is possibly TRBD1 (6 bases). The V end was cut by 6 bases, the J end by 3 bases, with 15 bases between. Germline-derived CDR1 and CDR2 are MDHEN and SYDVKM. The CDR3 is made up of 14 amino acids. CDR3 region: CASRPSGQNYEQYF. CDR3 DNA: TGTGCCAGCAGACCTTCGGGACAAAACTACGAGCAGTACTTC.

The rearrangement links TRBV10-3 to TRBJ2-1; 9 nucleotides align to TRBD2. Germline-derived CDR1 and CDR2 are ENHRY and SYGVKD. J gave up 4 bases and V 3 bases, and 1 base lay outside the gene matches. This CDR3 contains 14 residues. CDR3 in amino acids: CAISDSGGYNEQFF. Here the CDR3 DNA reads TGTGCCATCAGTGATAGCGGGGGTTACAATGAGCAGTTCTTC.

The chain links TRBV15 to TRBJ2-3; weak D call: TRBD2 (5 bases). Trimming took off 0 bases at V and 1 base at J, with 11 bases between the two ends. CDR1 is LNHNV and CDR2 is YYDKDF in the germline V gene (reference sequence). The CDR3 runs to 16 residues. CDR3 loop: CATSRESGRGTDTQYF. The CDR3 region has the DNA TGTGCCACCAGCAGAGAGAGCGGAAGGGGCACAGATACGCAGTATTTT.

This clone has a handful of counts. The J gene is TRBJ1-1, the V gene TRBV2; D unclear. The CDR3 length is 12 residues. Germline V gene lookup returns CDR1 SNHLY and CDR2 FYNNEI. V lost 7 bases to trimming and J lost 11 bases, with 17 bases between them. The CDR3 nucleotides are TGTGCCAGCACCCACGGCGAGGGTGAGGCTTTCTTT. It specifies CASTHGEGEAFF.

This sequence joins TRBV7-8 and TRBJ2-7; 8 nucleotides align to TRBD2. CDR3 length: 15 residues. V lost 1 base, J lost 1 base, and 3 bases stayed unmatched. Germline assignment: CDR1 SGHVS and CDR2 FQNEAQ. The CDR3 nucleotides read TGTGCCAGCAGCTTAGGGGCTAGCGGGTCCTACGAGCAGTACTTC. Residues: CASSLGASGSYEQYF.